One T cell receptor (beta chain) is described in this entry. Its antigen is currently unknown. Germline V gene data show CDR1 as LGHNA and CDR2 as YNFKEQ. The CDR3 sequence is 13 residues long. Trimming at V came to 4 bases and at J to 6 bases, leaving 4 bases not matched to a gene. The data are from a study of T cell therapy after organ transplantation. Findings and caveats of the study: Post-therapy CD8 clonality change correlated inversely with pretherapy clonality.

Time point reported: 4-8 weeks after completion of therapy. Only in-frame clones appear in the TCRdb table, and some are missing; sequencing was by immunoSEQ multiplex PCR. This table holds 15,000 to 20,000 clones, around 81% found once. The rearrangement joins TRBV4-2 to TRBJ1-2; TRBD1 aligns across 8 bases. The sample here was CD8+ T cells from blood, taken after autologous CMV-specific T cell therapy. The receptor comes from a human patient who had received a solid organ transplant and had CMV disease. Some T cells may be the graft donor's. The CDR3 sequence is CASSLQGQDGYTF. The CDR3 DNA reads TGTGCCAGCAGCCTCCAGGGACAGGATGGCTACACCTTC.